The 6 T cell receptor beta chains below all came from one sample that was sequenced in a study of cytomegalovirus exposure and HLA in healthy donors. The PCR contained 60 Vbeta and 13 Jbeta primers. Assay used: immunoSEQ multiplex PCR; TCRdb lists only in-frame clones, some missing. In all, the sample yields approximately 140,000 clones. Sequenced: PBMCs. All receptors derive from a woman aged 18-30 years in good health and CMV-seronegative.

The V call is TRBV2, the J call TRBJ1-1; 7 bases are a match to TRBD1. V shed 8 bases, J shed 5 bases, and the junction held 11 bases outside the gene matches. From germline, CDR1 is SNHLY and CDR2 FYNNEI. The CDR3 runs to 14 residues. CDR3 protein: CASVRDRVETEAFF. The CDR3 coding sequence is TGTGCCAGCGTGAGAGACAGGGTTGAGACTGAAGCTTTCTTT.

This chain joins TRBV19 and TRBJ2-3; D not resolved. With 1 base removed from V and 0 bases from J, the gap between germline ends came to 8 bases. CDR1 and CDR2 (germline): LNHDA, SQIVND (reference sequence). CDR3 size: 15 residues. The CDR3: CASSIGSASTDTQYF. CDR3 in DNA: TGTGCCAGTAGTATAGGGAGTGCTAGCACAGATACGCAGTATTTT.

The chain carries TRBV7-9 and TRBJ2-3; TRBD1 matches 9 bases. Per germline, CDR1 SEHNR and CDR2 FQNEAQ (reference sequence). CDR3 size: 16 residues. The ends lost 4 bases at V and 4 bases at J; junction bases unmatched: 9. CDR3 nucleotide sequence: TGTGCCAGCAGCTCCCCGGGACAGGGCGCGCCAGATACGCAGTATTTT. Protein: CASSSPGQGAPDTQYF.

This chain joins TRBV4-2 and TRBJ2-3, with 8 bases that match TRBD2. The V gene end was trimmed by 3 bases and the J gene end by 5 bases; junction bases not matched to a gene: 1. Germline V gene sequence: CDR1 LGHNA, CDR2 YNFKEQ. The CDR3 spans 13 residues. The CDR3 coding sequence is TGTGCCAGCAGCCAGCTAGCGGGAGATACGCAGTATTTT. Translation: CASSQLAGDTQYF.

The rearrangement links TRBV7-9 to TRBJ2-3, with 12 bases aligning to TRBD2. In germline, CDR1 is SEHNR, CDR2 FQNEAQ (reference sequence). CDR3 length equals 16 residues. Losses at the gene ends were 3 bases for V and 4 bases for J; bases not matched to a gene: 5. This CDR3 is CASSFTSGRSADTQYF. CDR3 in DNA: TGTGCCAGCAGCTTTACTAGCGGGAGGAGTGCAGATACGCAGTATTTT.

This chain joins TRBV4-2 and TRBJ2-7; TRBD2 aligns across 8 bases. CDR1 and CDR2 (germline): LGHNA, YNFKEQ. Germline trimming cut 1 base from V and 4 bases from J; bases unmatched to any gene: 12. This CDR3 has 17 amino acids. CDR3 protein: CASSQALRTSTFYEQYF. The CDR3 region has the DNA TGTGCCAGCAGCCAAGCTCTCAGGACTAGCACCTTTTACGAGCAGTACTTC.